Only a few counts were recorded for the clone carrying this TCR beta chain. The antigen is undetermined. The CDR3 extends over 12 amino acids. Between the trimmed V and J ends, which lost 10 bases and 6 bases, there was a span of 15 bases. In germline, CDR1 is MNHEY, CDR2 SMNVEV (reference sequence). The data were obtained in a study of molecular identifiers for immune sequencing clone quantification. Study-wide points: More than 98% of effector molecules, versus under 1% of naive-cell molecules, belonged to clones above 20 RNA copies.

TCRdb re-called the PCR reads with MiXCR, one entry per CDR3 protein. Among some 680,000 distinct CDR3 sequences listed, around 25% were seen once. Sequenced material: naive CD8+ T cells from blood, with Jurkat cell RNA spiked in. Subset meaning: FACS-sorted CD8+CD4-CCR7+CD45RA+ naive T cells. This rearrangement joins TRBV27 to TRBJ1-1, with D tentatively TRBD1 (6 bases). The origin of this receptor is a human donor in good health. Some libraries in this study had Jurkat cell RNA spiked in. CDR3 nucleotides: TGTGCCACCGAGGGGGAGGGATCTGAAGCTTTCTTT. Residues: CATEGEGSEAFF.